The 15 T cell receptor beta chains in this list originate from one sample, sequenced in a study of shared clonotypes between healthy human individuals. Selected positively for CCR7 and CD45RO-negative, naive CD8 cells excluded terminally differentiated effector memory CD45RA+ cells. Repertoires were generated with immunoSEQ multiplex PCR, while TCRdb's copy carries only in-frame clones and drops some. The table lists around 2.1 million clones, roughly 91% of them singletons, with under 2% in the top ten. The sample taken for sequencing was naive CD8+ T cells from PBMCs. The receptors shown here come from a man younger than 35 in good health. Some clones in this sample may be carry-over from other donors' samples.

This clone was recorded once. The chain links TRBV19 to TRBJ2-3, with TRBD2 as a possible D gene (5 bases). The CDR3 has 17 amino acids. Looked up from germline, CDR1 is LNHDA and CDR2 is SQIVND (reference sequence). V gave up 5 bases and J gave up 1 base, with 19 bases separating them. CDR3 in amino acids: CASSLRNEAGGTDTQYF. The DNA for the CDR3 is TGTGCCAGTAGTCTACGTAATGAGGCCGGGGGCACAGATACGCAGTATTTT.

This chain links TRBV4-1 with TRBJ2-7; 9 bases match TRBD2. Trimming removed 0 bases from V and 3 bases from J; junction bases left unmatched: 15. The CDR3 covers 19 residues. Germline V lookup: CDR1 MGHRA, CDR2 YSYEKL. In DNA, the CDR3 is TGCGCCAGCAGCCAAGACCGGGAGCGGGAGGCCGCCAATATCTACGAGCAGTACTTC. As protein: CASSQDREREAANIYEQYF.

The rearrangement joins TRBV4-1 to TRBJ1-2; 7 bases align to TRBD1. Germline-derived CDR1 and CDR2 are MGHRA and YSYEKL. V dropped 0 bases and J dropped 0; count of bases not matched to a gene: 7. The CDR3 consists of 17 residues. The CDR3 here is CASSQEETGSANYGYTF. Written as DNA, the CDR3 is TGCGCCAGCAGCCAAGAGGAGACAGGGTCAGCTAACTATGGCTACACCTTC.

The rearrangement joins TRBV19 to TRBJ1-1; no reliable D call. Per the germline V gene, CDR1 is LNHDA and CDR2 is SQIVND (reference sequence). Trimming removed 7 bases at V and 4 bases at J, with 22 bases between. The CDR3 has 16 residues. The CDR3 spells CASKREGLRGGTEAFF. The CDR3 nucleotides read TGTGCCAGTAAAAGAGAAGGACTTAGAGGTGGCACTGAAGCTTTCTTT.

The chain links TRBV7-9 to TRBJ2-1; D remains ambiguous. The CDR3 covers 15 residues. Trimming shortened V by 4 bases and J by 4 bases, and 14 bases separated the two germline ends. Germline-derived CDR1 and CDR2 are SEHNR and FQNEAQ (reference sequence). The CDR3 spells CASSSNKGIYNEQFF. The CDR3 DNA is TGTGCCAGCAGCTCCAATAAAGGGATTTACAATGAGCAGTTCTTC.

The rearrangement joins TRBV18 to TRBJ2-7; D unresolved. The ends were cut back, 4 bases at V and 4 bases at J, with 14 bases in the middle. Germline lookup yields CDR1 KGHSH and CDR2 LQKENI. CDR3 length equals 14 residues. This CDR3 is CASSRARSIYEQYF. The CDR3 DNA reads as TGTGCCAGCTCACGGGCCAGGTCGATTTACGAGCAGTACTTC.

This chain joins TRBV29-1 and TRBJ2-7; 9 positions match TRBD2. The germline V gene encodes CDR1 SQVTM and CDR2 ANQGSEA. The trim removed 6 bases at V and 5 bases at J, leaving 5 bases unmatched. CDR3 size: 12 residues. The CDR3 DNA reads TGCAGCGTCCCGGGACTAGCAAACGAGCAGTACTTC. The encoded protein is CSVPGLANEQYF.

In its sample, this clone was seen once. The gene calls are TRBV5-6 and TRBJ1-5; D not resolved. Germline V gene sequence: CDR1 SGHDT, CDR2 YYEEEE. Trimming took off 3 bases at V and 9 bases at J, with 13 bases between the two ends. The CDR3 extends over 13 amino acids. The CDR3 DNA sequence: TGTGCCAGCAGCTCGTCCGAGGCAAGGCCCCAGCATTTT. This codes for CASSSSEARPQHF.

As concerns this clone: Other DNA sequences in this specimen translate into the identical CDR3. The CDR3 spells CASSLAGGPYEQYF. CDR3 sequence (DNA): TGTGCCAGCAGTCTAGCGGGAGGGCCCTACGAGCAGTACTTC. The chain links TRBV27 to TRBJ2-7; 12 nucleotides agree with TRBD2. Germline values: CDR1 MNHEY, CDR2 SMNVEV (reference sequence). CDR3 length: 14 residues. V lost 5 bases and J lost 2; bases outside the gene matches: 1.

A note on this clone: Other DNA sequences in the sample encode the same CDR3. The rearrangement joins TRBV2 to TRBJ2-7; D is undetermined. CDR1 and CDR2 (germline): SNHLY, FYNNEI. V shed 1 base and J shed 2 bases, with 12 bases lying between them. The CDR3 is 15 amino acids. CDR3 coding DNA: TGTGCCAGCAGTGAAGGGGCAGGAGCCACCTACGAGCAGTACTTC. The encoded protein is CASSEGAGATYEQYF.

Only one count was recorded for this clone. The genes are TRBV29-1 and TRBJ2-7, with 7 bases fitting TRBD2. Looked up from germline, CDR1 is SQVTM and CDR2 is ANQGSEA. The J segment lost 0 bases and the V segment lost 8 bases, leaving 13 bases of the junction unmatched. This CDR3 is built from 15 residues. The CDR3 reads CSTLRWVAGSYEQYF. The CDR3 DNA reads TGCAGCACCCTCCGGTGGGTAGCGGGCTCCTACGAGCAGTACTTC.

This clone appeared once. The V gene is TRBV23-1, the J gene TRBJ2-7; 7 positions match TRBD1. TRBV23-1 is labeled an ORF, and its function is uncertain. CDR3 length equals 17 residues. With 4 bases clipped from V and 2 bases from J, the junction kept 14 bases outside the gene matches. The CDR3 region is CASSRWGRGQSPYEQYF. The CDR3 bases are TGCGCCAGCAGTCGTTGGGGTAGGGGGCAATCTCCCTACGAGCAGTACTTC.

This rearrangement joins TRBV4-3 to TRBJ2-7; TRBD2 aligns across 8 bases. Germline V gene lookup returns CDR1 LGHNA and CDR2 YSLEER. This CDR3 spans 16 amino acids. Trimming removed 5 bases from V and 0 bases from J; junction bases left unmatched: 9. CDR3 sequence: CASSVSQAGGSYEQYF. The CDR3 DNA reads as TGCGCCAGCAGCGTATCTCAGGCGGGAGGCTCCTACGAGCAGTACTTC.

The V gene is TRBV7-2, the J gene TRBJ2-7; maybe TRBD1 (5 bases). The CDR3 has 15 residues. V was shortened by 5 bases and J by 5 bases, with 19 bases between the two germline ends. The V gene's germline CDR1 is SGHTA and CDR2 FQGNSA. In nucleotides, the CDR3 is TGTGCCAGCAGCGACTCGACAGTCACGGACCACGAGCAGTACTTC. Its translation is CASSDSTVTDHEQYF.

The chain joins TRBV28 to TRBJ1-2; TRBD1 matches 9 bases. The CDR3 has 13 residues. Germline V lookup: CDR1 MDHEN, CDR2 SYDVKM. With V trimmed by 6 bases and J by 9 bases, 8 bases remained unmatched. CDR3 in DNA: TGTGCCAGCAGCCCGGACAGGGGAGGGAGCTACACCTTC. It specifies CASSPDRGGSYTF.